This T cell receptor (beta chain) comes out of a study of OX40 agonist ivuxolimab in advanced cancers. Study background: Patients were dosed with the agonistic anti-OX40 (CD134) antibody ivuxolimab. The eligibility criteria allowed prior anti-PD-1, anti-PD-L1 or anti-CTLA-4 therapy, and 30% to 40% had some.

Germline CDR1 and CDR2: MNHEY and SMNVEV (reference sequence). Deletions cut 5 bases from V and 3 bases from J, with 4 bases between. This CDR3 is 12 amino acids long. On this clone: Its antigen is unknown.

General observations from the study: Still undetermined is the antigen specificity of the expanded peripheral T cells. Partial responders at 0.1-3.0 mg/kg showed near-lowest clonal expansion.

Some clones are missing from TCRdb's copy, which holds only in-frame ones; the method was immunoSEQ multiplex PCR. In the table there are 55,000 to 65,000 clones, approximately 86% of which are singletons. The input for sequencing was CD4+ or CD8+ T cells sorted from blood, taken in a trial of the OX40 agonist ivuxolimab. The chain has TRBV27 and TRBJ2-2; D is uncertain. The TCR originated in an adult with an advanced solid tumor such as melanoma, head and neck, liver or kidney cancer. CDR3 sequence reads: CASSTYTGELFF. The CDR3, as DNA: TGTGCCAGCAGTACATACACCGGGGAGCTGTTTTTT.